One sample yielded the 27 T cell receptor beta chains listed below, sequenced in a study of beta chain features in type 1 diabetes. Overall study findings and caveats: Significant though moderate, a shortening of TCRB CDR3s appeared in all four CD4+ subsets of Type 1 diabetes patients.

The study reverse transcribed the entire isolated RNA, so it sequenced expressed TCRB transcripts. Clones were sequenced by immunoSEQ multiplex PCR, and TCRdb holds only the in-frame ones, with some missing. The sample lists about 660,000 clones, roughly an eighth seen once, with just under 0.04% in the top ten. These TCRs' antigens remain unknown. Sequencing input: naive CD4+ T cells from blood. The receptors come from a man in his late teens or twenties with type 1 diabetes.

In its sample, this clone was seen a few times. V gene TRBV9 combines with J gene TRBJ1-2; TRBD1 might be the D (5 bases). CDR3 length equals 14 residues. In germline, CDR1 is SGDLS, CDR2 YYNGEE. Trimming removed 0 bases at V and 4 bases at J, with 10 bases between. The CDR3 here is CASSVVAGIYGYTF. CDR3 DNA: TGTGCCAGCAGCGTAGTGGCAGGGATCTATGGCTACACCTTC. Complete variable domain (other parts from reference TRBV9 and TRBJ1-2): DSGVTQTPKHLITATGQRVTLRCSPRSGDLSVYWYQQSLDQGLQFLIQYYNGEERAKGNILERFSAQQFPDLHSELNLSSLELGDSALYFCASSVVAGIYGYTFGSGTRLTVV.

CDR3 protein: CASSLQTGVYEQYF. The CDR3 nucleotides are TGTGCCAGCAGCTTACAAACAGGGGTCTACGAGCAGTACTTC. The rearrangement links TRBV7-2 to TRBJ2-7; 7 bases fit TRBD1. J was trimmed by 3 bases and V by 2 bases; bases with no gene match: 4. This CDR3 comprises 14 residues. Germline CDR1 is SGHTA and CDR2 is FQGNSA.

The CDR3 DNA follows: TGCAGCGTCGGGGGGCCTGGTAATGAGCAGTTCTTC. Its protein product is CSVGGPGNEQFF. V gene TRBV29-1 combines with J gene TRBJ2-1; D is perhaps TRBD2 (7 bases). The ends were cut back, 6 bases at V and 7 bases at J, with 13 bases in the middle. The V gene's germline CDR1 is SQVTM and CDR2 ANQGSEA. This CDR3 is built from 12 residues.

The J gene is TRBJ1-1, the V gene TRBV4-1; D gene ambiguous. Between the trimmed V and J ends, which lost 4 bases and 4 bases, there was a span of 16 bases. This CDR3 contains 15 residues. Per germline, CDR1 MGHRA and CDR2 YSYEKL. The CDR3 loop reads CASSPPSPRRTEAFF. CDR3 bases: TGCGCCAGCAGCCCCCCCTCGCCACGTCGCACTGAAGCTTTCTTT.

V is TRBV5-1 and J is TRBJ2-7; 12 positions agree with TRBD2. Germline assignment: CDR1 SGHRS and CDR2 YFSETQ. The CDR3 totals 18 residues. V shed 4 bases and J 4 bases; nucleotides not matched to a gene: 15. DNA for the CDR3: TGCGCCAGCAGCCCCAAACCGGGACTAGCGGGTTCTCGGTACGAGCAGTACTTC. Protein: CASSPKPGLAGSRYEQYF.

This clone was picked up a small number of times. The CDR3 here is CARTYEQYF. CDR3 coding DNA: TGTGCCAGGACCTACGAGCAGTACTTC. The chain uses TRBV19 and TRBJ2-7, with D hard to call. Trimming took off 9 bases at V and 2 bases at J, with 2 bases between the two ends. Germline lookup yields CDR1 LNHDA and CDR2 SQIVND (reference sequence). The CDR3 has 9 amino acids.

This clone turned up a few times. The chain carries TRBV10-3 and TRBJ2-3; 9 nucleotides agree with TRBD2. CDR3 length: 15 residues. Germline V gives CDR1 ENHRY, CDR2 SYGVKD. Germline trimming cut 4 bases from V and 2 bases from J; bases unmatched to any gene: 4. Written as DNA, the CDR3 is TGTGCCATCAGTGCTCCTAGCGGGGTCACAGATACGCAGTATTTT. This encodes CAISAPSGVTDTQYF.

This chain joins TRBV14 and TRBJ2-5; D remains ambiguous. Germline CDR1 reads SGHDN; CDR2 reads FVKESK. The V end lost 1 base, the J end lost 8 bases, and 14 bases lay between the germline ends. The length of the CDR3 is 14 residues. The CDR3 DNA follows: TGTGCCAGCAGCCAAGCGGGCAGAAGAGATACCCAGTACTTC. It specifies CASSQAGRRDTQYF.

V usage is TRBV18 and J usage is TRBJ2-1, with 9 bases that match TRBD2. Losses at the gene ends were 4 bases for V and 4 bases for J; bases not matched to a gene: 5. The CDR3 totals 15 residues. Per germline, CDR1 KGHSH and CDR2 LQKENI. The CDR3: CASSLQTSGYNEQFF. The CDR3 bases are TGTGCCAGCTCACTACAGACTAGCGGATACAATGAGCAGTTCTTC.

This clone was seen more than once but under ten times. This chain links TRBV10-1 with TRBJ2-1, with 12 bases matching TRBD2. The V and J ends lost 4 bases and 16 bases, in that order; junction bases with no gene match: 5. CDR3 length equals 12 residues. CDR1 and CDR2 from the germline V gene are WNHNN and SYGVQD (reference sequence). CDR3 DNA sequence: TGCGCCAGCAGTGGAACTAGCGGGAGGAAATTCTTC. Its translation: CASSGTSGRKFF.

This clone was counted only a few times. The V gene is TRBV7-9, the J gene TRBJ2-7; D not certain. The germline gives CDR1 SEHNR, CDR2 FQNEAQ (reference sequence). V shed 5 bases and J shed 5 bases, with 10 bases lying between them. The CDR3 extends over 12 amino acids. The CDR3 DNA reads as TGTGCCAGCAGCCCCCCAGGAGACGAGCAGTACTTC. It yields the protein CASSPPGDEQYF.

The chain recombines TRBV7-2 with TRBJ1-2; 8 bases fit TRBD1. CDR3 length: 14 residues. Trimming removed 5 bases from V and 6 bases from J; junction bases left unmatched: 8. CDR1 is SGHTA, CDR2 FQGNSA, per germline. The CDR3 DNA follows: TGTGCCAGCAGCCCAGGGGGCTTGAAGGATGGCTACACCTTC. This sequence encodes CASSPGGLKDGYTF.

This clone was counted only a few times. This chain joins TRBV5-4 and TRBJ2-2; TRBD2 matches 15 bases. Unmatched junction bases numbered 0, after V lost 3 bases and J lost 6 bases. Looked up from germline, CDR1 is SGHNT and CDR2 is YYREEE (reference sequence). The CDR3 extends over 15 amino acids. CDR3 bases: TGTGCCAGCAGCTGGACTAGCGGGGGGGCCGGGGAGCTGTTTTTT. Its translation is CASSWTSGGAGELFF.

This clone was recorded a few times. The chain has TRBV7-2 and TRBJ1-4; no clear D. The CDR3 covers 16 residues. Trimming cost V 1 base and J 8 bases, with 17 bases left between them. The V gene's germline CDR1 is SGHTA and CDR2 FQGNSA. The CDR3 coding sequence is TGTGCCAGCAGCTTAGTATTCTTGCAAGCAAGGGAAAAACTGTTTTTT. It is translated as CASSLVFLQAREKLFF.

Turning to this clone: Other DNA sequences from this sample encode an identical CDR3 as well. This rearrangement joins TRBV25-1 to TRBJ2-5, with D possibly being TRBD2 (6 bases). Trimming removed 2 bases from V and 2 bases from J, with 9 bases in between. The CDR3 is made up of 14 amino acids. Germline V gene sequence: CDR1 MGHDK, CDR2 SYGVNS. The CDR3 protein is CASSELGGQETQYF. CDR3 in DNA: TGTGCCAGCAGTGAACTGGGGGGACAAGAGACCCAGTACTTC.

This clone was recorded a few times. The rearrangement uses TRBV30 and TRBJ2-6; D may be TRBD1 (6 bases). Trimming pared 1 base from V and 3 bases from J, leaving 10 bases between. The CDR3 has 15 residues. Germline assignment: CDR1 GTSNPN and CDR2 SVGIG (reference sequence). The CDR3 loop is CAWSDNRVGANVLTF. The DNA for the CDR3 is TGTGCCTGGAGTGATAACAGGGTTGGGGCCAACGTCCTGACTTTC. The complete variable domain, with remaining parts taken from reference TRBV30 and TRBJ2-6, reads SQTIHQWPATLVQPVGSPLSLECTVEGTSNPNLYWYRQAAGRGLQLLFYSVGIGQISSEVPQNLSASRPQDRQFILSSKKLLLSDSGFYLCAWSDNRVGANVLTFGAGSRLTVL.

A few counts support this clone. One base away lies a much larger clone, so this may be a sequencing read error. The genes are TRBV6-6 and TRBJ2-5; D gene unclear. The germline CDR1 and CDR2 sequences are MNHNY and SVGAGI (reference sequence). Trimming removed 5 bases from V and 3 bases from J, with 1 base in between. The CDR3 has 10 residues. CDR3 residues: CASSEETQYF. In nucleotides, the CDR3 is TGTGCCAGCAGTGAAGAGACCCAGTACTTC.

The chain links TRBV4-3 to TRBJ1-1, with D maybe TRBD1 (6 bases). V was trimmed by 10 bases and J by 2 bases, leaving 14 bases between them. Germline V gene data show CDR1 as LGHNA and CDR2 as YSLEER. The CDR3 contains 13 residues. The CDR3 loop is CAITGHLNTEAFF. The CDR3 region has the DNA TGCGCCATTACGGGACACCTAAACACTGAAGCTTTCTTT.

This chain joins TRBV5-4 and TRBJ2-3; 12 nucleotides align to TRBD2. This CDR3 region has 14 residues. Germline-derived CDR1 and CDR2 are SGHNT and YYREEE (reference sequence). V was pared by 3 bases and J by 6 bases, with 2 bases of the junction left unmatched. The CDR3 region is CASSSGTSGDTQYF. The CDR3, as DNA: TGTGCCAGCAGCTCAGGGACTAGCGGGGATACGCAGTATTTT.

This clone has a handful of counts. V gene TRBV30 combines with J gene TRBJ1-2, with unresolved D. This CDR3 spans 15 amino acids. The V gene's germline CDR1 is GTSNPN and CDR2 SVGIG (reference sequence). Trimming removed 1 base from V and 3 bases from J, with 15 bases in between. In DNA, the CDR3 is TGTGCCTGGAGTGAGGGTCACAGAGGTTACTATGGCTACACCTTC. The encoded protein is CAWSEGHRGYYGYTF.

This clone came up a few times. Different DNA sequences within this sample yield the same CDR3. V and J are TRBV5-1 and TRBJ1-2; 8 bases line up with TRBD1. Unmatched junction bases numbered 3, after V lost 3 bases and J lost 2 bases. The CDR3 is 14 amino acids. Germline V CDR1 and CDR2: SGHRS, YFSETQ. The CDR3 spells CASSSRTGNYGYTF. The CDR3 DNA reads as TGCGCCAGCAGCTCTCGGACAGGGAACTATGGCTACACCTTC.

The sample holds a few counts of this clone. The gene calls are TRBV29-1 and TRBJ2-6; D is uncertain. Germline loops: CDR1 SQVTM, CDR2 ANQGSEA. There are 15 residues in the CDR3. V lost 7 bases, J lost 1 base, and 14 bases lay in between. The CDR3 here is CSAANQESGANVLTF. DNA of the CDR3: TGCAGCGCCGCGAACCAGGAATCTGGGGCCAACGTCCTGACTTTC. The full variable domain, with the rest looked up from reference TRBV29-1 and TRBJ2-6, is SAVISQKPSRDICQRGTSLTIQCQVDSQVTMMFWYRQQPGQSLTLIATANQGSEATYESGFVIDKFPISRPNLTFSTLTVSNMSPEDSSIYLCSAANQESGANVLTFGAGSRLTVL.

This clone was picked up a small number of times. The chain recombines TRBV28 with TRBJ2-2; D remains ambiguous. CDR1 is MDHEN and CDR2 is SYDVKM in the germline V gene. The CDR3 loop spans 13 amino acids. V dropped 3 bases and J dropped 6 bases, with 8 bases sitting between them. CDR3 region: CASSLARPGELFF. The CDR3 DNA reads TGTGCCAGCAGTTTGGCCCGACCCGGGGAGCTGTTTTTT.

This clone was detected only a few times. The chain uses TRBV30 and TRBJ2-4; D not certain. Deletions cut 2 bases from V and 16 bases from J, with 15 bases between. Germline assignment: CDR1 GTSNPN and CDR2 SVGIG (reference sequence). The CDR3 runs to 11 residues. The CDR3 reads CAWSLYMTFYF. CDR3 nucleotides: TGTGCCTGGAGTCTTTATATGACCTTTTACTTC.

This clone was recorded a few times. The gene calls are TRBV29-1 and TRBJ1-4; 7 positions agree with TRBD1. CDR1 is SQVTM and CDR2 is ANQGSEA in the germline V gene. The trim removed 6 bases at V and 5 bases at J, leaving 9 bases unmatched. This CDR3 is built from 14 residues. CDR3 residues: CSVSRGGQNEKLFF. As DNA, the CDR3 is TGCAGCGTGAGTCGTGGGGGACAGAATGAAAAACTGTTTTTT.

Of note for this clone: In the same sample, other DNA sequences code for this CDR3. The CDR3 region has the DNA TGTGCCTGGAGTGTTTCCGGCAATCAGCCCCAGCATTTT. This gives the protein CAWSVSGNQPQHF. The rearrangement links TRBV30 to TRBJ1-5, with D unclear. The length of the CDR3 is 13 residues. V was cut by 0 bases and J by 2 bases, with 5 bases left in between. Germline V gene sequence: CDR1 GTSNPN, CDR2 SVGIG (reference sequence).

The chain employs TRBV9 and TRBJ2-7, with 14 bases identical to TRBD2. Germline lookup yields CDR1 SGDLS and CDR2 YYNGEE. Unmatched junction bases numbered 4, after V lost 2 bases and J lost 6 bases. There are 15 residues in the CDR3. The CDR3: CASSVTGLAGVEQYF. In DNA form, the CDR3 reads TGTGCCAGCAGCGTCACGGGACTAGCGGGAGTCGAGCAGTACTTC.